The 21 T cell receptor beta chains listed next were all sequenced from one sample in a study of blood T cell repertoires in COVID-19. Data came from immunoSEQ multiplex PCR; TCRdb stores just in-frame clones and leaves some out. The sample contains about 140,000 clones, under 85% of which appear only once. Sequencing was performed on PBMCs or T cells enriched from blood (not recorded which). Source of these receptors: a woman between 18 and 29 years old who had been exposed to COVID-19.

The chain couples TRBV11-2 to TRBJ2-1; 12 bases align to TRBD2. J gave up 8 bases and V 6 bases, and 8 bases lay outside the gene matches. The CDR3 runs to 15 residues. CDR1 and CDR2 from the germline V gene are SGHAT and FQNNGV. The CDR3 bases are TGTGCCAGCAGGCTTGCGACTAGCGGGAGACATGAGCAGTTCTTC. This codes for CASRLATSGRHEQFF.

The count of this clone is one. The chain recombines TRBV29-1 with TRBJ1-2; weak D call: TRBD1 (6 bases). In germline, CDR1 is SQVTM, CDR2 ANQGSEA. The CDR3 length is 11 residues. Trimming cost V 6 bases and J 8 bases, with 13 bases left between them. CDR3 in DNA: TGCAGCGTGCTGGGGGCTGCGGGCTACACCTTC. Its translation is CSVLGAAGYTF.

This chain links TRBV28 with TRBJ2-6; perhaps TRBD1 as D (6 bases). V lost 7 bases and J 4 bases, leaving 20 bases between the germline ends. The CDR3 is 17 amino acids. Germline CDR1 and CDR2: MDHEN and SYDVKM. CDR3 DNA sequence: TGTGCCAGCATTCCCCGGCCAGGGGCGGAAGGGGCCAACGTCCTGACTTTC. It codes for CASIPRPGAEGANVLTF.

The chain links TRBV7-2 to TRBJ1-5; D is perhaps TRBD1 (6 bases). There are 17 residues in the CDR3. Trimming pared 3 bases from V and 0 bases from J, leaving 15 bases between. Germline lookup yields CDR1 SGHTA and CDR2 FQGNSA. CDR3 in amino acids: CASSFTGTPYSNQPQHF. The CDR3 nucleotides read TGTGCCAGCAGCTTCACCGGGACACCTTATAGCAATCAGCCCCAGCATTTT.

This clone was picked up many times. The chain joins TRBV4-3 to TRBJ2-1; 8 bases are shared with TRBD2. The CDR3 is 18 residues long. Germline V gene sequence: CDR1 LGHNA, CDR2 YSLEER. V was pared by 0 bases and J by 3 bases, with 10 bases of the junction left unmatched. The CDR3 DNA reads as TGCGCCAGCAGCCAAGAAATTTGGCTAGCGGGCTTCTACAATGAGCAGTTCTTC. As protein: CASSQEIWLAGFYNEQFF.

The chain combines TRBV5-4 with TRBJ2-7; D is perhaps TRBD2 (5 bases). The CDR3 totals 15 residues. Trimming stripped 1 base from V and 4 bases from J, with 15 bases between. Germline assignment: CDR1 SGHNT and CDR2 YYREEE (reference sequence). For the CDR3, the DNA is TGTGCCAGCAGCTTGAATGGACTCCCGGTATACGAGCAGTACTTC. It yields the protein CASSLNGLPVYEQYF.

This rearrangement joins TRBV4-2 to TRBJ2-4; 11 nucleotides agree with TRBD2. The length of the CDR3 is 21 residues. V gave up 0 bases and J gave up 4 bases; unmatched junction bases: 17. Germline values: CDR1 LGHNA, CDR2 YNFKEQ. The CDR3, as DNA: TGTGCCAGCAGCCAAGATTCGGTGGCTAGCGGGAGGCAAGTCCGGAAAAACATTCAGTACTTC. This gives the protein CASSQDSVASGRQVRKNIQYF.

The chain links TRBV27 to TRBJ1-2; D not certain. The CDR3 has 12 amino acids. Deletions cut 4 bases from V and 0 bases from J, with 3 bases between. Germline V CDR1 and CDR2: MNHEY, SMNVEV (reference sequence). Written as DNA, the CDR3 is TGTGCCAGCAGTTCAACTAACTATGGCTACACCTTC. Its translation is CASSSTNYGYTF.

The chain links TRBV7-3 to TRBJ2-2, with D unresolved. This CDR3 is 17 amino acids long. The V end was cut by 0 bases, the J end by 1 base, with 12 bases between. From germline, CDR1 is SGHTA and CDR2 FQGTGA. The CDR3 loop reads CASSLTRIGGNTGELFF. CDR3 nucleotide sequence: TGTGCCAGCAGCTTAACACGGATAGGCGGGAACACCGGGGAGCTGTTTTTT.

This clone is a singleton in its sample. CDR3 amino acids: CASSLRHTYEQYF. The CDR3 nucleotides are TGTGCCAGCAGTCTACGACATACCTACGAGCAGTACTTC. This sequence joins TRBV12-3 or TRBV12-4 and TRBJ2-7; D gene uncertain. V lost 5 bases, J lost 2 bases, and 10 bases lay in between. This CDR3 is built from 13 residues.

This clone was seen just once. V is TRBV18 and J is TRBJ2-7, with 13 bases identical to TRBD2. Germline V gives CDR1 KGHSH, CDR2 LQKENI. The CDR3 runs to 15 residues. Losses at the gene ends were 5 bases for V and 4 bases for J; bases not matched to a gene: 5. The CDR3 sequence: CASSSGLAGAYEQYF. The DNA of the CDR3 is TGTGCCAGCTCATCTGGACTAGCGGGAGCTTACGAGCAGTACTTC.

The genes are TRBV19 and TRBJ2-1, with 16 bases identical to TRBD2. Unmatched junction bases numbered 22, after V lost 5 bases and J lost 12 bases. Germline CDR1 and CDR2: LNHDA and SQIVND (reference sequence). This CDR3 spans 20 amino acids. CDR3 residues: CASSLRQDPGTSGRALVQFF. CDR3 DNA: TGTGCCAGTAGTTTACGACAAGACCCCGGGACTAGCGGGAGGGCCCTCGTGCAGTTCTTC.

The genes are TRBV6-4 and TRBJ2-2, with TRBD1 matching over 9 bases. CDR1 MRHNA and CDR2 SNTAGT come from the germline V gene. J was trimmed by 4 bases and V by 7 bases; bases with no gene match: 7. CDR3 length: 15 amino acids. Here the CDR3 DNA reads TGTGCCAGCAATGCCGGGACAGGGAGCACCGGGGAGCTGTTTTTT. Amino acid sequence: CASNAGTGSTGELFF.

The chain combines TRBV4-1 with TRBJ2-7, with 8 bases that match TRBD2. V gave up 0 bases and J gave up 5 bases; unmatched junction bases: 6. Germline values: CDR1 MGHRA, CDR2 YSYEKL. The CDR3 is made up of 15 amino acids. The CDR3 nucleotides read TGCGCCAGCAGCCAAGATGCGGGGGGATGGAACGAGCAGTACTTC. Protein product: CASSQDAGGWNEQYF.

The genes are TRBV7-3 and TRBJ2-2; a possible D gene is TRBD2 (6 bases). The V gene lost 5 bases and the J gene lost 4 bases, with 11 bases spanning the gap. Per germline, CDR1 SGHTA and CDR2 FQGTGA. The CDR3 loop spans 14 amino acids. The CDR3 nucleotides read TGTGCCAGCAGCCCCGGGGGACCCACCGGGGAGCTGTTTTTT. Translation gives CASSPGGPTGELFF.

This chain links TRBV28 with TRBJ1-1; D perhaps matches TRBD1 (6 bases). V gave up 2 bases and J gave up 4 bases, with 17 bases separating them. The CDR3 spans 16 residues. The V gene's germline CDR1 is MDHEN and CDR2 SYDVKM. The CDR3: CASSLSRGTLGTEAFF. In DNA form, the CDR3 reads TGTGCCAGCAGTTTAAGCAGGGGCACCTTAGGCACTGAAGCTTTCTTT. Using reference TRBV28 and TRBJ1-1 for the parts outside the CDR3, the full variable domain is DVKVTQSSRYLVKRTGEKVFLECVQDMDHENMFWYRQDPGLGLRLIYFSYDVKMKEKGDIPEGYSVSREKKERFSLILESASTNQTSMYLCASSLSRGTLGTEAFFGQGTRLTVV.

The rearrangement links TRBV11-3 to TRBJ2-3; D is perhaps TRBD2 (6 bases). The CDR3 loop spans 15 amino acids. V was clipped by 4 bases and J by 1 base, with 12 bases between them. Germline assignment: CDR1 SGHNT and CDR2 YENEEA. CDR3 sequence: CASSSPGLGTDTQYF. DNA for the CDR3: TGTGCCAGCAGCTCTCCGGGACTCGGCACAGATACGCAGTATTTT.

V gene TRBV25-1 combines with J gene TRBJ2-7; 10 bases are a match to TRBD1. From germline, CDR1 is MGHDK and CDR2 SYGVNS. V shed 3 bases and J 7 bases; nucleotides not matched to a gene: 6. This CDR3 spans 14 amino acids. DNA of the CDR3: TGTGCCAGCAGTGAGAGACAGGGGGCGCGGGAGCAGTACTTC. This translates into CASSERQGAREQYF.

This clone was found a few times. This sequence joins TRBV28 and TRBJ2-3, with 13 bases fitting TRBD2. The germline CDR1 and CDR2 sequences are MDHEN and SYDVKM. After removal of 5 bases from V and 1 base from J, the junction contained 9 bases not matched to a gene. This CDR3 is 18 amino acids long. The CDR3 nucleotides read TGTGCCAGCAGTCCAACTAGCGGGAGGGCCGGGGGCACAGATACGCAGTATTTT. It is translated as CASSPTSGRAGGTDTQYF. Based on the CDR3 plus reference TRBV28 and TRBJ2-3, the full variable domain is DVKVTQSSRYLVKRTGEKVFLECVQDMDHENMFWYRQDPGLGLRLIYFSYDVKMKEKGDIPEGYSVSREKKERFSLILESASTNQTSMYLCASSPTSGRAGGTDTQYFGPGTRLTVL.

This clone has just one count. The chain employs TRBV27 and TRBJ2-5; TRBD2 is a possible D gene (5 bases). Trimming pared 2 bases from V and 0 bases from J, leaving 16 bases between. The CDR3 is 17 amino acids. In germline, CDR1 is MNHEY, CDR2 SMNVEV (reference sequence). The CDR3 region is CASSLQSGIKYQETQYF. In nucleotides, the CDR3 is TGTGCCAGCAGTTTACAAAGCGGAATAAAGTACCAAGAGACCCAGTACTTC.

Points on this clone: One junction end disagrees with the germline gene, perhaps due to a read error. The CDR3 protein is CASSKDIQGADGYTF. CDR3 nucleotide sequence: TGCGCCAGCAGCAAAGATATACAGGGGGCTGATGGCTACACCTTC. This chain links TRBV4-1 with TRBJ1-2; TRBD1 agrees at 9 bases. Looked up from germline, CDR1 is MGHRA and CDR2 is YSYEKL. This CDR3 contains 15 residues.